This TCR beta chain was identified in a study of CD8+ T cells in alopecia areata. Study in general: Administration of oral tofacitinib to treated patients was at 5 to 10 mg twice daily. Findings and limits, study-wide: As there was one nonresponder, how baseline CD8+ expansion relates to response remains uncertain.

Details on this clone: Its antigen is unknown.

Germline CDR1 MGHDK, CDR2 SYGVNS. The CDR3 runs to 14 residues. With 1 base removed from V and 5 bases from J, the gap between germline ends came to 10 bases. As for treatment: oral pan-JAK inhibitor, 5-10 mg twice daily. Researchers took lesional scalp punch biopsies and peripheral blood from people who were alopecia areata patients. Both CD4+ and CD8+ T cells were separated by sorting PBMCs. Extracted RNA was reverse transcribed, and the resulting cDNA served as sequencing template. Some clones are missing from TCRdb's copy, which holds only in-frame ones; the method was immunoSEQ multiplex PCR. The data contain nearly 110,000 clones, roughly 89% of them singletons.

The chain couples TRBV25-1 to TRBJ2-3, with D possibly being TRBD2 (6 bases). This TCR was sampled from a human donor with alopecia areata. This specimen consisted of CD8+ T cells sorted from blood, obtained at week 24, from a patient treated with tofacitinib. The CDR3 DNA follows: TGTGCCAGCAGTGAATGGGGAGGCGGAGATACGCAGTATTTT. As protein: CASSEWGGGDTQYF.